These 12 T cell receptor beta chains were sequenced from one sample in a study of blood T cell repertoires in COVID-19. Clones were read by immunoSEQ multiplex PCR, and TCRdb kept only the in-frame ones, dropping some. The repertoire holds 150,000 to 200,000 clones, with around 90% as singletons. Material for sequencing was peripheral blood. The receptors were sampled from a man between 60 and 70 years old with acute or convalescent COVID-19.

The V call is TRBV11-2, the J call TRBJ2-4; 8 positions match TRBD2. The junction had 7 bases not matched to a gene; V was cut back by 1 base and J by 5 bases. The CDR3 loop spans 16 amino acids. Germline-derived CDR1 and CDR2 are SGHAT and FQNNGV. The CDR3 spells CASSLAGAGGQNIQYF. The CDR3 DNA is TGTGCCAGCAGCTTAGCAGGGGCGGGGGGCCAAAACATTCAGTACTTC. The full variable domain, rest sourced from reference TRBV11-2 and TRBJ2-4, is EAGVAQSPRYKIIEKRQSVAFWCNPISGHATLYWYQQILGQGPKLLIQFQNNGVVDDSQLPKDRFSAERLKGVDSTLKIQPAKLEDSAVYLCASSLAGAGGQNIQYFGAGTRLSVL.

The rearrangement uses TRBV11-2 and TRBJ2-7; 7 bases match TRBD1. Trimming took 1 base from V and 5 from J; bases not matched to a gene: 11. This CDR3 has 16 residues. Germline CDR1 and CDR2: SGHAT and FQNNGV. CDR3 amino acids: CASSLVVQGTRDEQYF. CDR3 sequence (DNA): TGTGCCAGCAGCTTAGTCGTACAGGGGACGAGGGACGAGCAGTACTTC.

The chain couples TRBV5-1 to TRBJ1-1, with D unclear. V lost 2 bases to trimming and J lost 1 base, with 9 bases between them. The germline gives CDR1 SGHRS, CDR2 YFSETQ. The CDR3 length is 14 residues. The CDR3 region has the DNA TGCGCCAGCAGCTTTTTGGAGACGAACACTGAAGCTTTCTTT. Translation: CASSFLETNTEAFF.

This chain links TRBV7-2 with TRBJ2-3, with D unresolved. V shed 7 bases and J shed 1 base, with 12 bases lying between them. The CDR3 has 14 amino acids. Germline-derived CDR1 and CDR2 are SGHTA and FQGNSA. The CDR3 bases are TGTGCCAGCATCTCTCCCGGTCGCACAGATACGCAGTATTTT. It encodes CASISPGRTDTQYF.

The V gene is TRBV6-6, the J gene TRBJ1-2; TRBD1 agrees at 7 bases. The CDR3 is 13 amino acids. V lost 6 bases and J lost 5; bases outside the gene matches: 6. CDR1 is MNHNY, CDR2 SVGAGI, per germline (reference sequence). CDR3 loop: CASSLTGLYGYTF. CDR3 DNA: TGTGCCAGCAGCCTGACAGGGCTATATGGCTACACCTTC.

This clone was detected once. The J gene is TRBJ2-2, the V gene TRBV5-8; no clear D. The CDR3 is 14 amino acids. Trimming pared 3 bases from V and 6 bases from J, leaving 12 bases between. CDR1 SGHTS and CDR2 YDEGEE come from the germline V gene. The CDR3 here is CASSSPGGSGELFF. As DNA, the CDR3 is TGTGCCAGCAGCTCCCCCGGCGGTTCCGGGGAGCTGTTTTTT.

This chain links TRBV19 with TRBJ1-4, with a possible D match to TRBD1 (5 bases). Germline V gene data show CDR1 as LNHDA and CDR2 as SQIVND (reference sequence). The CDR3 extends over 15 amino acids. The germline V and J ends were trimmed by 3 bases and 5 bases, with 13 bases remaining between them. CDR3: CASSIYRRGNEKLFF. CDR3 in DNA: TGTGCCAGTAGTATCTATAGACGGGGGAATGAAAAACTGTTTTTT.

This chain joins TRBV24-1 and TRBJ1-5; 7 nucleotides match TRBD1. Germline CDR1 reads KGHDR; CDR2 reads SFDVKD. The CDR3 is 13 residues long. After removal of 6 bases from V and 8 bases from J, the junction contained 6 bases not matched to a gene. In nucleotides, the CDR3 is TGTGCCACCAGTTCCCACCAGGGGGAGCCCCAGCATTTT. Protein product: CATSSHQGEPQHF.

The genes are TRBV5-1 and TRBJ2-1; 12 bases fit TRBD2. This CDR3 has 16 residues. Germline values: CDR1 SGHRS, CDR2 YFSETQ. Germline trimming cut 0 bases from V and 8 bases from J; bases unmatched to any gene: 6. In DNA form, the CDR3 reads TGCGCCAGCAGCTTGGCAGAGACTAGCGGGGGCTATGAGCAGTTCTTC. Encoded protein: CASSLAETSGGYEQFF.

This clone was counted a few times. The rearrangement uses TRBV29-1 and TRBJ1-6; D is possibly TRBD1 (6 bases). Trimming left V 4 bases short and J 8 bases short, with 12 bases between. This CDR3 is 13 amino acids long. CDR1 and CDR2 (germline): SQVTM, ANQGSEA. The CDR3 loop reads CSVGQGMDSPLHF. In DNA form, the CDR3 reads TGCAGCGTTGGGCAGGGGATGGATTCACCCCTCCACTTT.

This clone was found a few times. V usage is TRBV9 and J usage is TRBJ1-5, with D unresolved. CDR3 length: 14 amino acids. Germline-derived CDR1 and CDR2 are SGDLS and YYNGEE. V was shortened by 0 bases and J by 7 bases, with 11 bases between the two germline ends. Here the CDR3 DNA reads TGTGCCAGCAGCGTAGATGAGGTTCGCCAGCCCCAGCATTTT. Its translation: CASSVDEVRQPQHF. Supplemented by reference TRBV9 and TRBJ1-5, the full variable domain reads DSGVTQTPKHLITATGQRVTLRCSPRSGDLSVYWYQQSLDQGLQFLIQYYNGEERAKGNILERFSAQQFPDLHSELNLSSLELGDSALYFCASSVDEVRQPQHFGDGTRLSIL.

This sequence joins TRBV6-5 and TRBJ1-3; D gene uncertain. The V and J ends lost 6 bases and 0 bases respectively, with 9 bases between them. Germline V gene sequence: CDR1 MNHEY, CDR2 SVGAGI. The CDR3 length is 14 residues. CDR3 sequence reads: CASREQTSGNTIYF. The CDR3 region has the DNA TGTGCCAGCAGGGAGCAGACCTCTGGAAACACCATATATTTT.